The source of this TCR beta chain is a study of blood T cell repertoires in COVID-19. The protocol was immunoSEQ multiplex PCR, while the TCRdb copy is restricted to in-frame clones and leaves out a portion. The repertoire holds about 170,000 clones, around 83% seen once, with about 3.5% in the top ten. Germline CDR1 reads SGDLS; CDR2 reads YYNGEE. The CDR3 runs to 15 residues. V was clipped by 4 bases and J by 3 bases; unmatched bases: 6. The rearrangement joins TRBV9 to TRBJ2-3, with TRBD2 identical over 9 bases. The clonotype comes from a woman aged 50 to 65 in a cohort exposed to, infected with or recovered from COVID-19 (not recorded which). Material for sequencing was PBMCs or T cells enriched from blood (not recorded which). The CDR3 here is CASSPTSGFTDTQYF. The CDR3 nucleotides read TGTGCCAGCAGCCCGACTAGCGGATTTACAGATACGCAGTATTTT. Drawing the rest from reference TRBV9 and TRBJ2-3, the complete variable domain is DSGVTQTPKHLITATGQRVTLRCSPRSGDLSVYWYQQSLDQGLQFLIQYYNGEERAKGNILERFSAQQFPDLHSELNLSSLELGDSALYFCASSPTSGFTDTQYFGPGTRLTVL.